These 24 T cell receptor beta chains share one sample of origin, sequenced in a study of shared clonotypes between healthy human individuals. Using immunoSEQ multiplex PCR, the repertoire was profiled, and TCRdb retains in-frame clones only, with some absent. This sample has 2 million to 3 million clones, with 80% to 95% found just once. What was sequenced was naive CD4+ T cells from PBMCs. Subset: CD45RA+ positively selected. These TCRs come from a man aged 18 to 29 in good health. Some clones in this sample may be carry-over from other donors' samples.

This chain joins TRBV28 and TRBJ2-7; 8 nucleotides agree with TRBD1. J was trimmed by 4 bases and V by 7 bases; bases with no gene match: 12. The CDR3 runs 15 residues. Germline lookup yields CDR1 MDHEN and CDR2 SYDVKM. The CDR3 loop reads CASTEGQVRLYEQYF. CDR3 DNA sequence: TGTGCCAGCACCGAGGGACAGGTCAGGTTATACGAGCAGTACTTC.

For this clone: This same CDR3 is encoded by further DNA sequences in the sample. CDR3 amino acids: CASSQDSQPQHF. Here the CDR3 DNA reads TGTGCCAGCAGCCAGGACTCTCAGCCCCAGCATTTT. This sequence joins TRBV14 and TRBJ1-5; D is unclear. Looked up from germline, CDR1 is SGHDN and CDR2 is FVKESK. The CDR3 is 12 residues long. The V end was cut by 3 bases, the J end by 6 bases, with 6 bases between.

The rearrangement joins TRBV28 to TRBJ2-1, with 7 bases lining up with TRBD2. V was clipped by 9 bases and J by 3 bases; unmatched bases: 8. This CDR3 spans 14 amino acids. Germline values: CDR1 MDHEN, CDR2 SYDVKM. The CDR3 is CASRETSDYNEQFF. CDR3 sequence (DNA): TGTGCCAGTCGGGAAACTAGCGACTACAATGAGCAGTTCTTC.

The CDR3 spells CASSLRATYNSPLHF. CDR3 DNA: TGCGCCAGCAGCCTGCGGGCAACCTATAATTCACCCCTCCACTTT. The gene calls are TRBV4-1 and TRBJ1-6; D gene uncertain. CDR1 MGHRA and CDR2 YSYEKL come from the germline V gene. Trimming cost V 4 bases and J 2 bases, with 9 bases left between them. This CDR3 is built from 15 residues.

This clone was recorded a few times. Additional DNA sequences in this sample encode the identical CDR3. The rearrangement joins TRBV18 to TRBJ2-5, with D hard to call. The V and J ends lost 1 base and 5 bases respectively, with 5 bases between them. CDR3 length: 12 residues. From germline, CDR1 is KGHSH and CDR2 LQKENI. The CDR3, as DNA: TGTGCCAGCTCACCACTGGGGGAGACCCAGTACTTC. Its translation is CASSPLGETQYF.

On this clone: This sample includes further DNA sequences coding for the same CDR3. The chain links TRBV28 to TRBJ2-5, with TRBD1 matching 7 bases. The CDR3 loop spans 13 amino acids. The V and J ends lost 6 bases and 2 bases, in that order; junction bases with no gene match: 3. CDR1 is MDHEN, CDR2 SYDVKM, per germline. The CDR3 loop reads CASSPGQQETQYF. The CDR3, as DNA: TGTGCCAGCAGCCCGGGACAGCAAGAGACCCAGTACTTC.

The rearrangement uses TRBV11-2 and TRBJ2-2; D not resolved. V lost 3 bases to trimming and J lost 7 bases, with 18 bases between them. Germline values: CDR1 SGHAT, CDR2 FQNNGV. CDR3 length: 16 residues. CDR3: CASSFMVSFSRGELFF. In DNA form, the CDR3 reads TGTGCCAGCAGCTTTATGGTCTCCTTTAGCCGCGGGGAGCTGTTTTTT.

The genes are TRBV2 and TRBJ1-2; TRBD1 agrees at 8 bases. The CDR3 consists of 11 residues. The J segment lost 12 bases and the V segment lost 6 bases, leaving 6 bases of the junction unmatched. Germline values: CDR1 SNHLY, CDR2 FYNNEI. The CDR3 is CASSVTGGHTF. DNA of the CDR3: TGTGCCAGCAGCGTTACAGGGGGACACACCTTC.

This rearrangement joins TRBV9 to TRBJ2-2; D may be TRBD2 (5 bases). This CDR3 is 15 amino acids long. Germline V CDR1 and CDR2: SGDLS, YYNGEE. V shed 0 bases and J shed 7 bases, with 13 bases lying between them. CDR3 bases: TGTGCCAGCAGCGTAGCTACAGAAGGGAGCGGGGAGCTGTTTTTT. It specifies CASSVATEGSGELFF.

The rearrangement links TRBV27 to TRBJ2-7; 10 bases align to TRBD1. The ends lost 1 base at V and 3 bases at J; junction bases unmatched: 3. Germline CDR1 MNHEY, CDR2 SMNVEV (reference sequence). The CDR3 extends over 15 amino acids. CDR3 sequence reads: CASSLFGTGVYEQYF. CDR3 coding DNA: TGTGCCAGCAGTTTATTCGGGACAGGGGTCTACGAGCAGTACTTC.

The V and J genes are TRBV19 and TRBJ2-1; the match to TRBD2 covers 7 bases. Germline CDR1 reads LNHDA; CDR2 reads SQIVND (reference sequence). This CDR3 is 15 amino acids long. V shed 2 bases and J 2 bases; nucleotides not matched to a gene: 3. The CDR3 coding sequence is TGTGCCAGTAGTATACAAAGCGGGACCTACAATGAGCAGTTCTTC. Protein: CASSIQSGTYNEQFF.

The chain combines TRBV25-1 with TRBJ2-7; no clear D. V lost 2 bases and J lost 4, with 12 bases in between. The length of the CDR3 is 14 residues. Germline values: CDR1 MGHDK, CDR2 SYGVNS. DNA for the CDR3: TGTGCCAGCAGTGAAGGAGAACCGCGGTACGAGCAGTACTTC. Translation gives CASSEGEPRYEQYF.

The chain joins TRBV30 to TRBJ1-1; a possible D gene is TRBD1 (6 bases). Germline CDR1 is GTSNPN and CDR2 is SVGIG (reference sequence). The V end lost 4 bases, the J end lost 6 bases, and 15 bases lay between the germline ends. The CDR3 runs 13 residues. In DNA, the CDR3 is TGTGCCTGGACTAGGACAGATCGCCCTGAAGCTTTCTTT. Translation: CAWTRTDRPEAFF.

The chain joins TRBV7-8 to TRBJ2-5; D is possibly TRBD2 (5 bases). With 3 bases removed from V and 5 bases from J, the gap between germline ends came to 13 bases. Germline CDR1 is SGHVS and CDR2 is FQNEAQ. CDR3 size: 14 residues. As DNA, the CDR3 is TGTGCCAGCAGCTTCCGAGGGCCATTGGAGACCCAGTACTTC. This sequence encodes CASSFRGPLETQYF.

This clone was counted once. The V call is TRBV7-9, the J call TRBJ2-5; 7 bases line up with TRBD1. The germline CDR1 and CDR2 sequences are SEHNR and FQNEAQ (reference sequence). This CDR3 spans 13 amino acids. Losses at the gene ends were 5 bases for V and 5 bases for J; bases not matched to a gene: 5. The CDR3 loop reads CASSQTGEETQYF. CDR3 sequence (DNA): TGTGCCAGCAGCCAAACAGGGGAGGAGACCCAGTACTTC.

This chain connects TRBV6-1 to TRBJ2-7; D uncertain. With 6 bases removed from V and 2 bases from J, the gap between germline ends came to 14 bases. There are 14 residues in the CDR3. Germline V gene lookup returns CDR1 MNHNS and CDR2 SASEGT. The CDR3 nucleotides are TGTGCCAGCAGCACTCACGGCAGAGCCTACGAGCAGTACTTC. Its protein is CASSTHGRAYEQYF.

The chain employs TRBV2 and TRBJ2-2, with D tentatively TRBD1 or TRBD2 (6 bases each). CDR1 SNHLY and CDR2 FYNNEI come from the germline V gene. The CDR3 is made up of 15 amino acids. V shed 6 bases and J shed 2 bases, with 13 bases lying between them. CDR3 sequence: CASRGRGRNTGELFF. The CDR3 nucleotides are TGTGCCAGCAGGGGCCGGGGGCGAAACACCGGGGAGCTGTTTTTT. Filled out from reference TRBV2 and TRBJ2-2, the complete variable domain reads EPEVTQTPSHQVTQMGQEVILRCVPISNHLYFYWYRQILGQKVEFLVSFYNNEISEKSEIFDDQFSVERPDGSNFTLKIRSTKLEDSAMYFCASRGRGRNTGELFFGEGSRLTVL.

This sequence joins TRBV5-5 and TRBJ2-7; a possible D gene is TRBD1 (6 bases). Looked up from germline, CDR1 is SGHKS and CDR2 is YYEKEE (reference sequence). This CDR3 spans 17 amino acids. V lost 2 bases and J lost 3, with 21 bases in between. In DNA, the CDR3 is TGTGCCAGCAGCTTCACCCCTGGCCGGGACAAGTTCTACGAGCAGTACTTC. Protein product: CASSFTPGRDKFYEQYF.

This chain links TRBV5-1 with TRBJ1-1, with a tentative D call TRBD1 (6 bases). The ends were cut back, 1 base at V and 2 bases at J, with 12 bases in the middle. The CDR3 has 15 amino acids. The germline gives CDR1 SGHRS, CDR2 YFSETQ. CDR3 amino acids: CASSLLGQRNTEAFF. Here the CDR3 DNA reads TGCGCCAGCAGCTTGCTCGGACAGAGAAACACTGAAGCTTTCTTT.

V and J are TRBV6-1 and TRBJ2-5; the match to TRBD1 covers 7 bases. Matching the DNA end better, TRBJ2-7 makes the J call doubtful. In germline, CDR1 is MNHNS, CDR2 SASEGT. This CDR3 comprises 15 residues. CDR3: CASSERTGSTYEQYF. The CDR3 bases are TGTGCCAGCAGTGAGCGGACAGGTAGTACCTACGAGCAGTACTTC.

This clone was counted once. V gene TRBV4-3 combines with J gene TRBJ1-4; D is unclear. V was trimmed by 0 bases and J by 5 bases, leaving 13 bases between them. CDR1 and CDR2 from the germline V gene are LGHNA and YSLEER. This CDR3 spans 16 amino acids. The CDR3 bases are TGCGCCAGCAGCCAAGATCACGCCACTGCGAATGAAAAACTGTTTTTT. Amino acid sequence: CASSQDHATANEKLFF.

The genes are TRBV9 and TRBJ2-2; TRBD1 is a possible D gene (5 bases). Germline V gene sequence: CDR1 SGDLS, CDR2 YYNGEE. V was shortened by 6 bases and J by 4 bases, with 16 bases between the two germline ends. CDR3 length: 15 amino acids. The CDR3 bases are TGTGCCAGCACCCTCAGGGATACCACCACCGGGGAGCTGTTTTTT. Residues: CASTLRDTTTGELFF. Full variable domain (outside the CDR3, taken from reference TRBV9 and TRBJ2-2): DSGVTQTPKHLITATGQRVTLRCSPRSGDLSVYWYQQSLDQGLQFLIQYYNGEERAKGNILERFSAQQFPDLHSELNLSSLELGDSALYFCASTLRDTTTGELFFGEGSRLTVL.

This chain uses TRBV7-2 with TRBJ2-5; 8 nucleotides agree with TRBD2. The CDR3 length is 14 residues. Looked up from germline, CDR1 is SGHTA and CDR2 is FQGNSA. The V and J ends lost 6 bases and 4 bases, in that order; junction bases with no gene match: 7. Here the CDR3 DNA reads TGTGCCAGCAGGACCAGCGGGAGCGGAGAGACCCAGTACTTC. This encodes CASRTSGSGETQYF.

The V call is TRBV7-2, the J call TRBJ2-7; D is possibly TRBD1 (6 bases). The CDR3 runs to 15 residues. V shed 2 bases and J shed 1 base, with 12 bases lying between them. CDR1 is SGHTA, CDR2 FQGNSA, per germline. In DNA, the CDR3 is TGTGCCAGCAGCTTAACCCAAAGGGGGTCCTACGAGCAGTACTTC. This codes for CASSLTQRGSYEQYF. The full variable domain, its missing parts supplied by reference TRBV7-2 and TRBJ2-7, is GAGVSQSPSNKVTEKGKDVELRCDPISGHTALYWYRQSLGQGLEFLIYFQGNSAPDKSGLPSDRFSAERTGGSVSTLTIQRTQQEDSAVYLCASSLTQRGSYEQYFGPGTRLTVT.